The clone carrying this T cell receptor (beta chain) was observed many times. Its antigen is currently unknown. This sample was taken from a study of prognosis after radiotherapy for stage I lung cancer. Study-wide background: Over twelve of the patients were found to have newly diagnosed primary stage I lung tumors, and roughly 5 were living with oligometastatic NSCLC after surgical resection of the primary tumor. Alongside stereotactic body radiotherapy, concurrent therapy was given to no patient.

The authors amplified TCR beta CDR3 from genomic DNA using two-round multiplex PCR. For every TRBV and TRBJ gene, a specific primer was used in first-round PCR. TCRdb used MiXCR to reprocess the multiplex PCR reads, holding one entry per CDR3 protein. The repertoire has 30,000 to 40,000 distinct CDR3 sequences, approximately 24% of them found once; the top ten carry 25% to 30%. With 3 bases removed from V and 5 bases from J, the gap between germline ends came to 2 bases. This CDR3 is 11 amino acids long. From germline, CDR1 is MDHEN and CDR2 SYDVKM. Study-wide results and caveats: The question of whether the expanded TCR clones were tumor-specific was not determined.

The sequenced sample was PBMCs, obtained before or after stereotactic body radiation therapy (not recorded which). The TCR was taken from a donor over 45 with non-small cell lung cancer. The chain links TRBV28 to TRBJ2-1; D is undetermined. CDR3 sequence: CASSFNNEQFF. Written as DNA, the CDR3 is TGTGCCAGCAGTTTCAACAATGAGCAGTTCTTC.